This T cell receptor (beta chain) was recovered during a study (TCRdb year 2016). This clonotype has ten or more counts. Its binding antigen is unknown. There are no base qualities to consult, and no much larger clone falls within one base. The germline V and J ends show losses of 6 bases and 7 bases respectively, and no gene match explains 3 bases of the junction. The CDR3 measures 12 amino acids from cysteine to phenylalanine. The sequence is cut down to CDR3 DNA, 36 bases in frame from base 1. Library preparation used RT-PCR. The data were produced on an Illumina MiSeq. TCRdb reanalyzed the raw reads on its own, using fastp at Q25 for trimming and MiXCR for clone calling, and kept in-frame beta chains. Rows matching on CDR3 protein sequence are summarized as one entry with the most common DNA and genes. The sample contains about 680,000 distinct CDR3 sequences, 14% of them found a single time. Roughly 3.9% of the sample goes to the ten largest clones.

This receptor was taken from a female donor in good health, serving as a healthy control. The sequenced sample consisted of memory CD4+ T cells from blood. The rearranged chain carries TRBV12-3 or TRBV12-4 and TRBJ2-1, with 7 central nucleotides matching TRBD1. The CDR3 region reads CASRSQGNEQFF. The DNA sequence reads TGTGCCAGCAGGTCACAGGGGAATGAGCAGTTCTTC.